Listed below are T cell receptor beta chains from one sample, sequenced in a study of early T cells in non-severe SARS-CoV-2 infection. One entry per CDR3 protein, called by TCRdb with MiXCR from the 5' RACE reads. The sample records around 64,000 distinct CDR3 sequences, roughly 10% being singletons. Material: whole blood. The source is an adult who was a healthcare worker with PCR-confirmed SARS-CoV-2 infection or an uninfected control (not recorded which). Both conserved end residues are part of each CDR3. A D gene is named only where the DNA matches it firmly. Clone size is not always given. Where it is, it says once, few, many or a class for expanded clones.

v_call	j_call	d_call	clone_size	cdr3_nt	cdr3_aa
TRBV30	TRBJ2-1	.	few	TGTGCCTGGAGTACATTTTCGGGATATACTGAGCAGTTCTTC	CAWSTFSGYTEQFF
TRBV20-1	TRBJ2-7	TRBD1	few	TGCAGTGCTAACAGGGGCTCCAGCTCCTACGAGCAGTACTTC	CSANRGSSSYEQYF
TRBV5-1	TRBJ1-1	.	many	TGCGCCAGCAGCTTTCGCCCGAACACTGAAGCTTTCTTT	CASSFRPNTEAFF
TRBV11-2	TRBJ1-5	.	.	TGTGCCAGCAGCTTCCGGGGAGGACAGCCCCAGCATTTT	CASSFRGGQPQHF
TRBV7-2	TRBJ2-1	.	.	TGTGCCAGCAGCTTAAGGAGGGAACCCAATGAGCAGTTCTTC	CASSLRREPNEQFF
TRBV6-2/TRBV6-3	TRBJ1-5	.	.	TGTGCCAGCAGCAGGGGACGGAGAAGCAATCAGCCCCAGCATTTT	CASSRGRRSNQPQHF
TRBV9	TRBJ2-1	TRBD2	many	TGTGCCAGCAGCGTAGGTACTAGCGGCGAGCAGTTCTTC	CASSVGTSGEQFF
TRBV7-2	TRBJ1-2	.	.	TGTGCCAGCAGCCCGCGGGTGCAGGGTGGGGGCTACACCTTC	CASSPRVQGGGYTF
TRBV7-6	TRBJ2-5	.	many	TGTGCCAGCAGCCCTCTCGAGACCCAGTACTTC	CASSPLETQYF
TRBV20-1	TRBJ2-1	.	few	TGCAGTGCTATGCGGCGGGGTCGCTCCTACAATGAGCAGTTCTTC	CSAMRRGRSYNEQFF
TRBV10-1	TRBJ2-2	TRBD1	.	TGCGCCAGCAGTCAATGGACAGGGGGTAACACCGGGGAGCTGTTTTTT	CASSQWTGGNTGELFF
TRBV6-6	TRBJ1-6	.	few	TGTGCCAGCAATCTCCCGGGGCAAGGGTTTTCACCCCTCCACTTT	CASNLPGQGFSPLHF
TRBV5-5	TRBJ1-4	.	few	TGTGCCAGCAGCTTGAGTCCGCAACCCCATGAAAAACTGTTTTTT	CASSLSPQPHEKLFF
TRBV29-1	TRBJ2-1	.	.	TGCAGCGTTGCGCCTCGGTTGGCGGCGAGGTCTCAGTTCTTC	CSVAPRLAARSQFF
TRBV27	TRBJ2-3	.	few	TGTGCCAGCAGTTTCGGGGCATCGGGAGATACGCAGTATTTT	CASSFGASGDTQYF
TRBV7-9	TRBJ2-2	TRBD2	many	TGTGCCAGCCGACCGAGCGGGGCTGCGAACACCGGGGAGCTGTTTTTT	CASRPSGAANTGELFF
TRBV28	TRBJ2-7	.	.	TGTGCCAGCAGTTTTCACTTTAGAGGGGATAGCTCCTACGAGCAGTACTTC	CASSFHFRGDSSYEQYF